A selection of T cell receptor beta chains follows, all from one sample in a study of T cell repertoires in cytomegalovirus infection. TCRdb re-called the reads with MiXCR, one entry per CDR3 protein. The sample contains over 45,000 distinct CDR3 sequences, 21% of which appear only once. Antigen specificity for these receptors is unknown. The source material was CD8+ T cells from cultured PBMCs, sampled from culture after CMV antigen stimulation. The receptors stem from a human donor in good health (CMV status not recorded). Some clones in this sample may be carry-over from other donors' samples. Each CDR3 is given with its conserved first and last residue. D genes are given only for firm matches. Expanded clones are given a class, and other clones once, few, many or no size at all.

d_call	j_call	v_call	clone_size	cdr3_aa	cdr3_nt
.	TRBJ1-4	TRBV7-9	.	CASSQTANNEKLFF	TGTGCCAGCAGCCAGACCGCGAATAATGAAAAACTGTTTTTT
TRBD1	TRBJ1-6	TRBV10-3	.	CAISELPPGQQNSPLHF	TGTGCCATCAGTGAGTTACCCCCGGGACAGCAGAATTCACCCCTCCACTTT
.	TRBJ1-1	TRBV7-6	.	CASSLADSFFMNTEAFF	TGTGCCAGCAGCTTAGCTGACAGCTTCTTCATGAACACTGAAGCTTTCTTT
.	TRBJ1-2	TRBV5-4	.	CASSLEDYGYTF	TGTGCCAGCAGCTTGGAGGACTATGGCTACACCTTC
TRBD1	TRBJ2-1	TRBV7-9	few	CASSPNRGMDINEQFF	TGTGCCAGCAGCCCCAACAGGGGAATGGATATCAATGAGCAGTTCTTC
TRBD2	TRBJ2-3	TRBV2	.	CASSHDSGTDTQYF	TGTGCCAGCAGCCATGATAGCGGGACAGATACGCAGTATTTT
.	TRBJ2-1	TRBV20-1	.	CSAEPPSSYNEQFF	TGCAGTGCTGAGCCACCGAGCTCCTACAATGAGCAGTTCTTC
.	TRBJ2-5	TRBV12-3/TRBV12-4	few	CASSSGTLGLGEGEETQYF	TGTGCCAGCAGCTCCGGGACTTTGGGCCTCGGGGAGGGGGAAGAGACCCAGTACTTC
TRBD2	TRBJ2-1	TRBV6-2/TRBV6-3	.	CASSGGLAGPYNEQFF	TGTGCCAGCAGTGGGGGACTAGCGGGACCATACAATGAGCAGTTCTTC
TRBD1	TRBJ1-2	TRBV11-2	.	CASTMGQPTGYTF	TGTGCCAGCACGATGGGACAGCCTACGGGCTACACCTTC
.	TRBJ2-5	TRBV7-9	.	CASSLGNQETQYF	TGTGCCAGCAGCTTAGGGAATCAAGAGACCCAGTACTTC
.	TRBJ2-3	TRBV15	.	CATSRDKLRGTNTDTQYF	TGTGCCACCAGCAGAGATAAATTACGCGGGACAAACACAGATACGCAGTATTTT
.	TRBJ2-5	TRBV7-2	few	CASSLVAAVQETQYF	TGTGCCAGCAGCTTAGTAGCGGCCGTCCAAGAGACCCAGTACTTC
.	TRBJ1-1	TRBV7-2	.	CASSLPLARSPDTEAFF	TGTGCCAGCAGCCTACCCCTGGCCCGCTCTCCAGACACTGAAGCTTTCTTT
.	TRBJ1-2	TRBV7-8	.	CASSFRGGSGYGYTF	TGTGCCAGCAGCTTCAGGGGCGGGAGTGGGTATGGCTACACCTTC
.	TRBJ1-5	TRBV6-2/TRBV6-3	.	CASSYRGTDYYNQPQHF	TGTGCCAGCAGTTACAGGGGAACAGATTACTACAATCAGCCCCAGCATTTT
.	TRBJ1-1	TRBV6-1	.	CASSEWVNTEAFF	TGTGCCAGCAGTGAGTGGGTGAACACTGAAGCTTTCTTT
.	TRBJ2-1	TRBV9	.	CASSVGATSRDEQFF	TGTGCCAGCAGCGTGGGGGCCACTAGTCGGGATGAGCAGTTCTTC
.	TRBJ2-7	TRBV7-6	few	CASSLEGRGTDSYEQYF	TGTGCCAGCAGCTTGGAGGGTAGGGGGACAGACTCCTACGAGCAGTACTTC
TRBD1	TRBJ2-7	TRBV12-3/TRBV12-4	.	CASSFTGDLSYEQYF	TGTGCCAGCAGTTTCACAGGGGATCTATCCTACGAGCAGTACTTC
.	TRBJ2-7	TRBV28	.	CASSSRGPLPYEQYF	TGTGCCAGCAGTTCCCGGGGACCCCTCCCCTACGAGCAGTACTTC
TRBD1	TRBJ1-2	TRBV7-6	.	CASSPTGGDFGYTF	TGTGCCAGCAGCCCAACAGGGGGGGATTTTGGCTACACCTTC
.	TRBJ2-7	TRBV7-2	few	CASSSTEQVASGEQYF	TGTGCCAGCAGCTCTACTGAACAGGTCGCCTCTGGGGAGCAGTACTTC
.	TRBJ2-3	TRBV5-5	.	CASSLETSTDTQYF	TGTGCCAGCAGCTTGGAGACTAGCACAGATACGCAGTATTTT
.	TRBJ2-1	TRBV7-3	.	CASRLTHNEQFF	TGTGCCAGCAGATTAACGCACAATGAGCAGTTCTTC
TRBD1	TRBJ2-1	TRBV5-4	many	CASSPGGAVEQFF	TGTGCCAGCAGCCCAGGGGGCGCGGTTGAGCAGTTCTTC
TRBD2	TRBJ2-2	TRBV6-8	few	CASSYVVGRAGTGELFF	TGTGCCAGCAGTTACGTCGTCGGGAGGGCCGGCACCGGGGAGCTGTTTTTT
.	TRBJ2-5	TRBV6-5	.	CASSYGLQETQYF	TGTGCCAGCAGTTATGGATTGCAAGAGACCCAGTACTTC
.	TRBJ1-5	TRBV7-9	.	CASSFVGPNQPQHF	TGTGCCAGCAGCTTCGTTGGTCCAAATCAGCCCCAGCATTTT
.	TRBJ1-2	TRBV7-2	.	CASSQKVFLLDYGYTF	TGTGCCAGCAGTCAAAAAGTATTCTTGCTGGACTATGGCTACACCTTC
.	TRBJ2-1	TRBV7-6	few	CASSLYSYNEQFF	TGTGCCAGCAGCTTATACTCCTACAATGAGCAGTTCTTC
TRBD1	TRBJ2-7	TRBV19	.	CASSTGQRTYSYEQYF	TGTGCCAGTAGTACGGGACAGAGGACCTACTCCTACGAGCAGTACTTC
TRBD2	TRBJ2-1	TRBV5-6	once	CASSWNIPGTSGTYNEQFF	TGTGCCAGCAGCTGGAACATACCCGGGACTAGCGGTACTTACAATGAGCAGTTCTTC
TRBD2	TRBJ2-4	TRBV28	few	CASSRDGRNIQYF	TGTGCCAGCAGCCGGGACGGGAGGAACATTCAGTACTTC
.	TRBJ1-2	TRBV12-3/TRBV12-4	.	CASSSQGGGYTF	TGTGCCAGCAGTTCCCAGGGAGGAGGCTACACCTTC
.	TRBJ1-2	TRBV12-3/TRBV12-4	.	CASSLAGGLRYGYTF	TGTGCCAGCAGTTTAGCAGGAGGCTTACGGTATGGCTACACCTTC
TRBD2	TRBJ2-3	TRBV11-2	many	CASSSGGGTDTQYF	TGTGCCAGCAGCTCCGGGGGGGGCACAGATACGCAGTATTTT
.	TRBJ2-2	TRBV28	.	CASSFRRVGKNTGELFF	TGTGCCAGCAGTTTTAGAAGGGTGGGAAAGAACACCGGGGAGCTGTTTTTT
TRBD2	TRBJ2-5	TRBV12-3/TRBV12-4	.	CASKRGAQETQYF	TGTGCCAGCAAGCGGGGGGCCCAAGAGACCCAGTACTTC
TRBD1	TRBJ2-3	TRBV4-3	few	CASSQDKTGGQDTQYF	TGCGCCAGCAGCCAAGATAAAACAGGGGGCCAAGATACGCAGTATTTT
TRBD1	TRBJ1-6	TRBV7-9	.	CASSPPTGENSPLHF	TGTGCCAGCAGCCCTCCGACAGGGGAAAATTCACCCCTCCACTTT
TRBD1	TRBJ2-5	TRBV7-2	.	CASSRRTGYLAETQYF	TGTGCCAGCAGCCGGAGGACAGGGTATCTTGCGGAGACCCAGTACTTC
TRBD2	TRBJ2-3	TRBV14	few	CASGPYSSGGTDTQYF	TGTGCCAGCGGTCCCTATTCTAGCGGAGGCACAGATACGCAGTATTTT
TRBD1	TRBJ2-5	TRBV19	few	CASSMGTGNQETQYF	TGTGCCAGTAGTATGGGGACAGGGAACCAAGAGACCCAGTACTTC
.	TRBJ1-1	TRBV13	few	CASSPTGFPARAFF	TGTGCCAGCAGTCCAACAGGCTTTCCAGCTCGAGCTTTCTTT